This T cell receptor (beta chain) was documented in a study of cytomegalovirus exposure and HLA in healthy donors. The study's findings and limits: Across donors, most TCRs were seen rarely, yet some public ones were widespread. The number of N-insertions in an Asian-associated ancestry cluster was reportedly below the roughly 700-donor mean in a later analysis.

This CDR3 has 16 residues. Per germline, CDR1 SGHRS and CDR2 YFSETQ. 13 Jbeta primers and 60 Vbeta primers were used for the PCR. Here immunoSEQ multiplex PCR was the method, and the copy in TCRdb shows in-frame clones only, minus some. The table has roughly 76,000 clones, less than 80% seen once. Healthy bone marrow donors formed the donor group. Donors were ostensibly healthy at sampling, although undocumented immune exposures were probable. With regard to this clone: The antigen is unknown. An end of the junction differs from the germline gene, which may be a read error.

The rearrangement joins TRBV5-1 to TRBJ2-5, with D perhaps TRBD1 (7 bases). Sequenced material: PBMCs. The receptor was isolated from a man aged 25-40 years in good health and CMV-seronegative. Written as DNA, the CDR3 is TGCGCCTGCAGCTCGATCTACCCAGGGGGGATAGAGACCCAGTACTTC. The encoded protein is CACSSIYPGGIETQYF.